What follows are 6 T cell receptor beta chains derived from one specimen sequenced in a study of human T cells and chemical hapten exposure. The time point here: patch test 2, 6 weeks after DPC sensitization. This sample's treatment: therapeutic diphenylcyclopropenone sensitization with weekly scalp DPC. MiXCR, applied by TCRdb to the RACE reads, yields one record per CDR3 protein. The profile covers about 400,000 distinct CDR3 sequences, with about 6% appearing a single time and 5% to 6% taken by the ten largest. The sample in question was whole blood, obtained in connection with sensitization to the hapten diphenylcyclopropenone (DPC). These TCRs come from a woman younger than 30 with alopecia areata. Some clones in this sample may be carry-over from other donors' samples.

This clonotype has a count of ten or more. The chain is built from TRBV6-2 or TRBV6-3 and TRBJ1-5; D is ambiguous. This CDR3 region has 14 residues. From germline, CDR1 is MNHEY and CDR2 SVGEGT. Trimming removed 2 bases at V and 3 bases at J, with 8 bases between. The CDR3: CASSYGSDNQPQHF. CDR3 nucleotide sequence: TGTGCCAGCAGTTACGGTAGTGACAATCAGCCCCAGCATTTT.

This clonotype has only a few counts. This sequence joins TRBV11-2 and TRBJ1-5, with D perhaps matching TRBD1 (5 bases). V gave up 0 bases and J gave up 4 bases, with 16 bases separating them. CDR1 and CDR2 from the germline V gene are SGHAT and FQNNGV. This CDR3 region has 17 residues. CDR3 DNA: TGTGCCAGCAGCTTAGATGAGGGGCGTGGTTGGAATCAGCCCCAGCATTTT. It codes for CASSLDEGRGWNQPQHF.

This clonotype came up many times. The CDR3 nucleotides are TGTGCCAGCTCACCATCCGAGGGGGCGCTTGGCACTGAAGCTTTCTTT. It encodes CASSPSEGALGTEAFF. This sequence joins TRBV18 and TRBJ1-1, with 7 bases aligning to TRBD1. This CDR3 spans 16 amino acids. The V and J ends lost 2 bases and 4 bases, in that order; junction bases with no gene match: 10. Germline CDR1 KGHSH, CDR2 LQKENI.

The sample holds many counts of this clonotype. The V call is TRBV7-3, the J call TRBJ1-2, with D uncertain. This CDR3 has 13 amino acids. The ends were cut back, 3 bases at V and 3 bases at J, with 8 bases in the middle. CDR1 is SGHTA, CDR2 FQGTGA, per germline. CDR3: CASSFRGDYGYTF. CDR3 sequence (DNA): TGTGCCAGCAGCTTCCGCGGAGACTATGGCTACACCTTC.

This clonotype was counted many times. CDR3 amino acids: CASSLAGMNTGELFF. The CDR3 coding sequence is TGTGCCAGCAGTCTAGCGGGGATGAACACCGGGGAGCTGTTTTTT. The chain links TRBV6-5 to TRBJ2-2; 9 bases are a match to TRBD2. Per germline, CDR1 MNHEY and CDR2 SVGAGI. The trim removed 5 bases at V and 1 base at J, leaving 2 bases unmatched. CDR3 length equals 15 residues.

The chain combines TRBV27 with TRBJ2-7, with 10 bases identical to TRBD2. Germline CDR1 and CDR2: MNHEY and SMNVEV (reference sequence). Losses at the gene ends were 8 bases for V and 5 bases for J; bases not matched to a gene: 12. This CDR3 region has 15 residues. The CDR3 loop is CASRDYGLAGDEQYF. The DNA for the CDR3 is TGTGCCAGCCGTGACTATGGGCTAGCGGGGGACGAGCAGTACTTC.